A single sample is the source of the 30 T cell receptor beta chains below, sequenced in a study of shared T cell receptors in the human thymus. This table comes from immunoSEQ multiplex PCR, and its TCRdb copy is limited to in-frame clones, with some not included. The sample has more than 300,000 clones, roughly 94% seen once. Sequenced input: thymocytes. The receptor set was obtained from a human donor.

The chain uses TRBV6-6 and TRBJ1-1; weak D call: TRBD1 (6 bases). CDR1 is MNHNY, CDR2 SVGAGI, per germline (reference sequence). This CDR3 region has 15 residues. V was trimmed by 6 bases and J by 1 base, leaving 15 bases between them. CDR3 loop: CASRKQGIKNTEAFF. The CDR3 nucleotides are TGTGCCAGCAGGAAACAGGGAATTAAGAACACTGAAGCTTTCTTT.

In this sample, this clone turned up once. This chain connects TRBV6-6 to TRBJ2-7, with D hard to call. Germline loops: CDR1 MNHNY, CDR2 SVGAGI (reference sequence). The V and J ends lost 0 bases and 12 bases respectively, with 12 bases between them. The CDR3 has 12 amino acids. CDR3 in DNA: TGTGCCAGCAGTTACTCCACCCCCCGGAGGTACTTC. Residues: CASSYSTPRRYF.

This chain connects TRBV4-1 to TRBJ2-3; tentative D call: TRBD2 (6 bases). Germline V gene sequence: CDR1 MGHRA, CDR2 YSYEKL. The CDR3 consists of 17 residues. V was trimmed by 3 bases and J by 0 bases, leaving 16 bases between them. Here the CDR3 reads CASSHTAGGDSTDTQYF. CDR3 nucleotides: TGCGCCAGCAGCCACACCGCCGGGGGTGACAGCACAGATACGCAGTATTTT.

The V gene is TRBV28, the J gene TRBJ2-7; D possibly corresponds to TRBD1 (7 bases). Trimming stripped 10 bases from V and 1 base from J, with 17 bases between. Germline CDR1 is MDHEN and CDR2 is SYDVKM. There are 14 residues in the CDR3. Written as DNA, the CDR3 is TGTGCCATCCTGAGACAGGGAGGTTCCTACGAGCAGTACTTC. This encodes CAILRQGGSYEQYF.

This clone has more than one count but fewer than ten. In nucleotides, the CDR3 is TGTGCCAGCAGCGTCAGTGGGCTTCTGAACACTGAAGCTTTCTTT. It translates to CASSVSGLLNTEAFF. This chain links TRBV7-2 with TRBJ1-1; D uncertain. Trimming shortened V by 5 bases and J by 0 bases, and 13 bases separated the two germline ends. The germline CDR1 and CDR2 sequences are SGHTA and FQGNSA. The CDR3 is 15 residues long.

The rearrangement uses TRBV6-1 and TRBJ2-6; D is undetermined. V was clipped by 1 base and J by 1 base, with 5 bases between them. The CDR3 runs 15 residues. Germline CDR1 MNHNS, CDR2 SASEGT. This chain's CDR3 is CASSEVGSGANVLTF. For the CDR3, the DNA is TGTGCCAGCAGTGAAGTAGGGTCTGGGGCCAACGTCCTGACTTTC.

The chain has TRBV4-3 and TRBJ2-4; D call uncertain. Per the germline V gene, CDR1 is LGHNA and CDR2 is YSLEER. This CDR3 has 15 amino acids. V lost 1 base to trimming and J lost 0 bases, with 7 bases between them. CDR3 residues: CASSQGGIAKNIQYF. CDR3 sequence (DNA): TGCGCCAGCAGCCAAGGGGGTATAGCCAAAAACATTCAGTACTTC.

This sequence joins TRBV7-2 and TRBJ2-1; no clear D. CDR1 is SGHTA, CDR2 FQGNSA, per germline. The V gene lost 1 base and the J gene lost 0 bases, with 10 bases spanning the gap. The CDR3 consists of 16 residues. This CDR3 reads CASSLGGTSSYNEQFF. Here the CDR3 DNA reads TGTGCCAGCAGCTTAGGCGGAACGAGCTCCTACAATGAGCAGTTCTTC. Looking up the rest from reference TRBV7-2 and TRBJ2-1 gives the full variable domain: GAGVSQSPSNKVTEKGKDVELRCDPISGHTALYWYRQSLGQGLEFLIYFQGNSAPDKSGLPSDRFSAERTGGSVSTLTIQRTQQEDSAVYLCASSLGGTSSYNEQFFGPGTRLTVL.

The chain joins TRBV10-3 to TRBJ1-3; D is perhaps TRBD1 (6 bases). V lost 6 bases and J 0 bases, leaving 15 bases between the germline ends. The CDR3 totals 16 residues. CDR1 is ENHRY and CDR2 is SYGVKD in the germline V gene. The CDR3: CAIRNRVGDSGNTIYF. The DNA for the CDR3 is TGTGCCATCAGGAACAGGGTGGGGGACTCTGGAAACACCATATATTTT.

The chain combines TRBV6-5 with TRBJ1-5; D not certain. V was cut by 6 bases and J by 7 bases, with 16 bases left in between. The length of the CDR3 is 14 residues. Germline CDR1 is MNHEY and CDR2 is SVGAGI. The CDR3 loop reads CASRVGEGGQPQHF. Written as DNA, the CDR3 is TGTGCCAGCAGGGTCGGAGAGGGTGGACAGCCCCAGCATTTT.

The chain combines TRBV5-4 with TRBJ2-7; TRBD2 matches 8 bases. The V and J ends lost 4 bases and 4 bases, in that order; junction bases with no gene match: 10. The CDR3 extends over 15 amino acids. CDR1 SGHNT and CDR2 YYREEE come from the germline V gene (reference sequence). Here the CDR3 reads CASSPGLASTYEQYF. The CDR3 nucleotides read TGTGCCAGCAGCCCCGGACTAGCTTCTACTTACGAGCAGTACTTC. Using reference TRBV5-4 and TRBJ2-7 for the parts outside the CDR3, the full variable domain is ETGVTQSPTHLIKTRGQQVTLRCSSQSGHNTVSWYQQALGQGPQFIFQYYREEENGRGNFPPRFSGLQFPNYSSELNVNALELDDSALYLCASSPGLASTYEQYFGPGTRLTVT.

This chain joins TRBV30 and TRBJ2-7, with D possibly TRBD1 on 5 matching bases. Germline V CDR1 and CDR2: GTSNPN, SVGIG (reference sequence). The CDR3 runs to 14 residues. V was clipped by 0 bases and J by 0 bases, with 9 bases between them. The CDR3 coding sequence is TGTGCCTGGAGTGTAGTTACAGGCTCCTACGAGCAGTACTTC. Residues: CAWSVVTGSYEQYF.

The chain couples TRBV6-7 to TRBJ2-2, with D possibly being TRBD1 (6 bases). TRBV6-7 is treated as an ORF (open reading frame) with a function not yet certain. The CDR3 extends over 14 amino acids. V lost 8 bases, J lost 5 bases, and 15 bases lay in between. CDR3 in amino acids: CASPGHPITGELFF. The DNA for the CDR3 is TGTGCCAGCCCGGGACACCCTATTACCGGGGAGCTGTTTTTT.

The rearrangement uses TRBV19 and TRBJ2-1; possible D gene TRBD2, 6 bases. Per germline, CDR1 LNHDA and CDR2 SQIVND (reference sequence). The CDR3 length is 15 residues. Trimming removed 5 bases at V and 3 bases at J, with 14 bases between. The CDR3 DNA is TGTGCCAGTAGTGCAAGTCCCGGGAGCTACAATGAGCAGTTCTTC. Translation: CASSASPGSYNEQFF.

Only one count was recorded for this clone. The rearrangement joins TRBV15 to TRBJ2-1; D perhaps matches TRBD2 (5 bases). Germline V gives CDR1 LNHNV, CDR2 YYDKDF (reference sequence). The CDR3 covers 17 residues. With 3 bases removed from V and 0 bases from J, the gap between germline ends came to 15 bases. The CDR3 coding sequence is TGTGCCACCAGCAGGGGAGACTGGGAGAGCTCCTACAATGAGCAGTTCTTC. Encoded protein: CATSRGDWESSYNEQFF.

This rearrangement joins TRBV5-6 to TRBJ2-3, with a possible D match to TRBD2 (6 bases). There are 15 residues in the CDR3. V lost 1 base and J lost 4, with 13 bases in between. Germline CDR1 reads SGHDT; CDR2 reads YYEEEE. Here the CDR3 DNA reads TGTGCCAGCAGCTTGATTCGCGGGAACCCAGATACGCAGTATTTT. Translation: CASSLIRGNPDTQYF.

This sequence joins TRBV11-3 and TRBJ1-1; the D is unclear. This CDR3 comprises 13 residues. Trimming pared 2 bases from V and 1 base from J, leaving 5 bases between. Germline V gene data show CDR1 as SGHNT and CDR2 as YENEEA. The CDR3 DNA sequence: TGTGCCAGCAGCTTAAGATCGAACACTGAAGCTTTCTTT. Translation: CASSLRSNTEAFF.

V and J are TRBV6-4 and TRBJ1-5, with D possibly being TRBD1 (5 bases). Trimming shortened V by 4 bases and J by 2 bases, and 9 bases separated the two germline ends. Germline CDR1 MRHNA, CDR2 SNTAGT. The length of the CDR3 is 14 residues. CDR3 sequence (DNA): TGTGCCAGCAGTGCCCGGGACGGCAATCAGCCCCAGCATTTT. It specifies CASSARDGNQPQHF.

The chain employs TRBV7-9 and TRBJ2-3, with D hard to call. This CDR3 contains 15 residues. Germline V gene lookup returns CDR1 SEHNR and CDR2 FQNEAQ (reference sequence). V was shortened by 2 bases and J by 1 base, with 10 bases between the two germline ends. The CDR3 loop reads CASSLPGPGTDTQYF. The DNA for the CDR3 is TGTGCCAGCAGCTTACCGGGCCCCGGCACAGATACGCAGTATTTT.

The chain has TRBV27 and TRBJ1-5; D gene ambiguous. V was clipped by 6 bases and J by 0 bases, with 12 bases between them. This CDR3 spans 15 amino acids. Germline lookup yields CDR1 MNHEY and CDR2 SMNVEV (reference sequence). CDR3 bases: TGTGCCAGCAGCTACAAGCGCGGTAGCAATCAGCCCCAGCATTTT. Amino acids: CASSYKRGSNQPQHF.

About this clone: Other DNA sequences in the same sample also yield this CDR3. The genes are TRBV18 and TRBJ2-7; D remains ambiguous. V was trimmed by 1 base and J by 1 base, leaving 5 bases between them. Per germline, CDR1 KGHSH and CDR2 LQKENI. The CDR3 contains 13 residues. As DNA, the CDR3 is TGTGCCAGCTCACCACGGGATTCCTACGAGCAGTACTTC. This gives the protein CASSPRDSYEQYF.

The rearrangement links TRBV27 to TRBJ2-7, with no clear D. V lost 4 bases and J lost 13, with 11 bases in between. The CDR3 length is 10 residues. The germline gives CDR1 MNHEY, CDR2 SMNVEV (reference sequence). The CDR3 is CASSSPGSYF. The CDR3 DNA follows: TGTGCCAGCAGTTCCCCGGGTAGTTACTTC.

CDR3: CASGLVRPGHRDYGYTF. The CDR3 DNA reads TGTGCTAGTGGTTTGGTAAGACCGGGACACAGAGACTATGGCTACACCTTC. The chain links TRBV12-5 to TRBJ1-2, with D tentatively TRBD1 (6 bases). This CDR3 has 17 residues. Trimming left V 0 bases short and J 3 bases short, with 17 bases between. Germline assignment: CDR1 LGHNT and CDR2 FRNRAP.

V usage is TRBV27 and J usage is TRBJ2-1; tentatively, D is TRBD1 (5 bases). V was trimmed by 5 bases and J by 5 bases, leaving 13 bases between them. This CDR3 comprises 14 residues. Per the germline V gene, CDR1 is MNHEY and CDR2 is SMNVEV (reference sequence). The CDR3 here is CASSPLLGDNEQFF. The CDR3 DNA reads as TGTGCCAGCAGTCCCCTCCTAGGGGACAATGAGCAGTTCTTC.

V gene TRBV27 combines with J gene TRBJ2-5; the match to TRBD2 covers 7 bases. Germline V gene sequence: CDR1 MNHEY, CDR2 SMNVEV (reference sequence). The CDR3 has 16 residues. After removal of 2 bases from V and 5 bases from J, the junction contained 11 bases not matched to a gene. CDR3 loop: CASSLVSAGVRETQYF. In DNA form, the CDR3 reads TGTGCCAGCAGTTTAGTCTCGGCGGGAGTGCGGGAGACCCAGTACTTC.

The chain combines TRBV7-3 with TRBJ2-7, with D tentatively TRBD1 or TRBD2 (5 bases each). Germline CDR1 and CDR2: SGHTA and FQGTGA. The CDR3 runs 14 residues. Trimming left V 2 bases short and J 6 bases short, with 14 bases between. CDR3 DNA sequence: TGTGCCAGCAGCTTATCCCGGGGCTCAGTCGAGCAGTACTTC. Protein: CASSLSRGSVEQYF.

The CDR3 bases are TGTGCCAGTACCGCCGGGACAGGGGTCACTGAAGCTTTCTTT. Translation: CASTAGTGVTEAFF. This chain connects TRBV19 to TRBJ1-1; 10 bases fit TRBD1. The CDR3 is 14 amino acids. CDR1 and CDR2 from the germline V gene are LNHDA and SQIVND (reference sequence). The trim removed 7 bases at V and 4 bases at J, leaving 6 bases unmatched.

The J gene is TRBJ1-2, the V gene TRBV27; a weak D match, TRBD1 (6 bases). The CDR3 loop spans 15 amino acids. CDR1 is MNHEY and CDR2 is SMNVEV in the germline V gene (reference sequence). V was shortened by 5 bases and J by 3 bases, with 16 bases between the two germline ends. The CDR3 coding sequence is TGTGCCAGCAGTCTCTCGGGACAACTCTACTATGGCTACACCTTC. Translated: CASSLSGQLYYGYTF.

V is TRBV27 and J is TRBJ1-1; D gene ambiguous. The CDR3 is made up of 14 amino acids. Trimming cost V 3 bases and J 5 bases, with 13 bases left between them. Germline V gives CDR1 MNHEY, CDR2 SMNVEV (reference sequence). CDR3 region: CASSLKGRWTEAFF. The CDR3 DNA reads as TGTGCCAGCAGTTTGAAGGGTAGATGGACTGAAGCTTTCTTT.

The CDR3 protein is CASIGGDRKTEAFF. CDR3 in DNA: TGTGCCAGTATCGGCGGGGATCGGAAAACTGAAGCTTTCTTT. The chain couples TRBV19 to TRBJ1-1; D remains unclear. This CDR3 region has 14 residues. Germline values: CDR1 LNHDA, CDR2 SQIVND (reference sequence). Trimming stripped 7 bases from V and 5 bases from J, with 17 bases between.